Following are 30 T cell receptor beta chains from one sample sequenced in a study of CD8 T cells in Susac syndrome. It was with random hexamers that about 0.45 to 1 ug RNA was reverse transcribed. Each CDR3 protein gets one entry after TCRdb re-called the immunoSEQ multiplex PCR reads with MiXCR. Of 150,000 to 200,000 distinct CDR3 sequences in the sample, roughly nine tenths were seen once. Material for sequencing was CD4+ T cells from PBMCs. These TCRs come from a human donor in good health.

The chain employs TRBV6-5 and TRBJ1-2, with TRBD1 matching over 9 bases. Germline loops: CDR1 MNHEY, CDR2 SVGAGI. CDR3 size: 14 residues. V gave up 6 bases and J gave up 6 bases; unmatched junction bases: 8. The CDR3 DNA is TGTGCCAGCAGGACAGGGGGAAAGGTGGATGGCTACACCTTC. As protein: CASRTGGKVDGYTF.

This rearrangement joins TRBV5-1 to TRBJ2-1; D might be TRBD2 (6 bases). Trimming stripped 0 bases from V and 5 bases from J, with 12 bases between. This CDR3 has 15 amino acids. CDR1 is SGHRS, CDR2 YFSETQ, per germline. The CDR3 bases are TGCGCCAGCAGCTTGGTCGGGGGAGCCAACAATGAGCAGTTCTTC. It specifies CASSLVGGANNEQFF.

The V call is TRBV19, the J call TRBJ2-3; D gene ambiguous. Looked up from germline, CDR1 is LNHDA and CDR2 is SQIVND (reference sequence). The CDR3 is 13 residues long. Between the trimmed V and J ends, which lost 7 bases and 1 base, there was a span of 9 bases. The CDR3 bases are TGTGCCAGTATGGGTATAGGCACAGATACGCAGTATTTT. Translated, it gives CASMGIGTDTQYF.

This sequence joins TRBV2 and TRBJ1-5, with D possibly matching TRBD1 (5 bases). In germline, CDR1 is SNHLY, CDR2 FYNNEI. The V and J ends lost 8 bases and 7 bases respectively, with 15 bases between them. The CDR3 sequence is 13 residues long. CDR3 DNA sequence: TGTGCCAGCGTTTATGAGGGGTGGCAGCCCCAGCATTTT. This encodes CASVYEGWQPQHF.

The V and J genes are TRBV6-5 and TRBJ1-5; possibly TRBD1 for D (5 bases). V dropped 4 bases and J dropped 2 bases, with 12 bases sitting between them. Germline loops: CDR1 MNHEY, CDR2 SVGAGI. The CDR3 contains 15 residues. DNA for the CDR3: TGTGCCAGCAGTTTGGCGGGGGTTGGCAATCAGCCCCAGCATTTT. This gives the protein CASSLAGVGNQPQHF.

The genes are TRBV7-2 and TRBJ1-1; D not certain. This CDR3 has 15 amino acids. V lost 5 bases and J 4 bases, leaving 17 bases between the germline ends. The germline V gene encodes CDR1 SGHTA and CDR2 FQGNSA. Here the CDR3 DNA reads TGTGCCAGCAGCCCAAATCTGCAAGGAGGCACTGAAGCTTTCTTT. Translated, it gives CASSPNLQGGTEAFF.

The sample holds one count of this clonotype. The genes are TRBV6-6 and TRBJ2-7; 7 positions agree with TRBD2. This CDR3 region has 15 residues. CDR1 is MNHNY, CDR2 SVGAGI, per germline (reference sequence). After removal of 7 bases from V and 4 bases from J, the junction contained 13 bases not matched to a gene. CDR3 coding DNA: TGTGCCAGCACTACCATGGGGGGGGGTGAGTACGAGCAGTACTTC. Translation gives CASTTMGGGEYEQYF.

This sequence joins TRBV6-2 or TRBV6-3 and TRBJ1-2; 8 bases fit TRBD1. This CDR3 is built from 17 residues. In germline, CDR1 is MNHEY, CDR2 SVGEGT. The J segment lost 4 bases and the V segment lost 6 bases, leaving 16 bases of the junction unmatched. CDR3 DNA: TGTGCCAGCAGCCATACTCGGGCAGGGGGCCCGGGCTATGGCTACACCTTC. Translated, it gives CASSHTRAGGPGYGYTF.

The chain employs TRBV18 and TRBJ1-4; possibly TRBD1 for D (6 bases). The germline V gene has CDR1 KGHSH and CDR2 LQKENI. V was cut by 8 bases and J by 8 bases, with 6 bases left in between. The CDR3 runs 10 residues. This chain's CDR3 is CASGGEKLFF. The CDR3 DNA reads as TGTGCCAGCGGGGGCGAAAAACTGTTTTTT.

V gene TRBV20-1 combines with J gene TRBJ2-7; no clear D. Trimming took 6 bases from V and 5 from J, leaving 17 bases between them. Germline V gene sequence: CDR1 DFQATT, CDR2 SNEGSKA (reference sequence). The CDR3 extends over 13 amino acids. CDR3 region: CSARTATPDEQYF. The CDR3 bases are TGCAGTGCCCGGACGGCAACTCCTGACGAGCAGTACTTC.

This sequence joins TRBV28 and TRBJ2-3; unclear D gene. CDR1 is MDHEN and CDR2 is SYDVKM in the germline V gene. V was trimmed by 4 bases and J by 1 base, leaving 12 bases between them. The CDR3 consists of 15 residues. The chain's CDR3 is CASSSSLMGTDTQYF. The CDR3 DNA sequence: TGTGCCAGCAGTTCCAGTTTAATGGGCACAGATACGCAGTATTTT.

This chain's CDR3 is CASSWVNTEAFF. In nucleotides, the CDR3 is TGTGCCTCGTCCTGGGTGAACACTGAAGCTTTCTTT. V is TRBV6-1 and J is TRBJ1-1; no clear D. The V gene lost 11 bases and the J gene lost 0 bases, with 10 bases spanning the gap. The CDR3 contains 12 residues. In germline, CDR1 is MNHNS, CDR2 SASEGT.

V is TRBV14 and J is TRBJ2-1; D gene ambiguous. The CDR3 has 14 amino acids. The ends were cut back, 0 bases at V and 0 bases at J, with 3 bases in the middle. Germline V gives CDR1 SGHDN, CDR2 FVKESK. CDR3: CASSQEISYNEQFF. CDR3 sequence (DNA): TGTGCCAGCAGCCAAGAAATCTCCTACAATGAGCAGTTCTTC. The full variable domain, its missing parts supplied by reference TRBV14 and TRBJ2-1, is EAGVTQFPSHSVIEKGQTVTLRCDPISGHDNLYWYRRVMGKEIKFLLHFVKESKQDESGMPNNRFLAERTGGTYSTLKVQPAELEDSGVYFCASSQEISYNEQFFGPGTRLTVL.

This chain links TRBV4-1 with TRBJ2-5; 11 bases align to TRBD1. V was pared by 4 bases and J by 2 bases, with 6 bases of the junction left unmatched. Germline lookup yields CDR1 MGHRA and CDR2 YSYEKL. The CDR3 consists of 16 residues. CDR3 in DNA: TGCGCCAGCAGCCCCCCCGGGACAGGGGGACAAGAGACCCAGTACTTC. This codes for CASSPPGTGGQETQYF.

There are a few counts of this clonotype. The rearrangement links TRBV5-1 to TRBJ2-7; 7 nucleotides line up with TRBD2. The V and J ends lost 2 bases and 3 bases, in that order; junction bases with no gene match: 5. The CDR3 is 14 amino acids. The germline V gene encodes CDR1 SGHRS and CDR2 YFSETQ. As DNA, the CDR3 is TGCGCCAGCAGCTTTCATCGCGGGGGCTACGAGCAGTACTTC. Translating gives CASSFHRGGYEQYF.

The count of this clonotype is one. CDR3 coding DNA: TGTGCCAGTAGTTCTAGCGTCGTCTGGACCGGACCGAGTAGCACAGATACGCAGTATTTT. Translated: CASSSSVVWTGPSSTDTQYF. The rearrangement links TRBV19 to TRBJ2-3; TRBD2 might be the D (6 bases). Deletions cut 5 bases from V and 0 bases from J, with 27 bases between. Germline V CDR1 and CDR2: LNHDA, SQIVND (reference sequence). This CDR3 has 20 amino acids.

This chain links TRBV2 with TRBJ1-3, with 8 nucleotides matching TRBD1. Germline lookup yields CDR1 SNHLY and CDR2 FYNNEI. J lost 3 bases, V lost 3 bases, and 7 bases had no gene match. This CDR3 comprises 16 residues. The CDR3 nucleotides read TGTGCCAGCAGTGAGTTGCCAGGGGGCGTTGGAAACACCATATATTTT. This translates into CASSELPGGVGNTIYF.

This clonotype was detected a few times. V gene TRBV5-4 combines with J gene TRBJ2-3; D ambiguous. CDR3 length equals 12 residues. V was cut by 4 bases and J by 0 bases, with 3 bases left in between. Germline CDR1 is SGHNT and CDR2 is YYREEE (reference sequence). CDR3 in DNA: TGTGCCAGCAGCACTAGCACAGATACGCAGTATTTT. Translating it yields CASSTSTDTQYF.

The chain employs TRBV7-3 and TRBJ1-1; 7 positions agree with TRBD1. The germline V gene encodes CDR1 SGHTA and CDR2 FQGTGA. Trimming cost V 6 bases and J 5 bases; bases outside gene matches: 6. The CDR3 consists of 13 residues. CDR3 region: CASSRDRETEAFF. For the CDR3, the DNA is TGTGCCAGCAGTCGAGACAGGGAGACTGAAGCTTTCTTT.

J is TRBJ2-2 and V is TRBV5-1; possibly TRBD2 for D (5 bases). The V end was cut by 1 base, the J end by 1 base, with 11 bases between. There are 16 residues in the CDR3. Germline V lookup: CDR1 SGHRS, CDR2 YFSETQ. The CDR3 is CASSLRSGGNTGELFF. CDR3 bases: TGCGCCAGCAGCTTGAGAAGCGGCGGGAACACCGGGGAGCTGTTTTTT.

The CDR3 region is CASSPREGGYEQYF. The DNA for the CDR3 is TGTGCCAGCAGTCCACGCGAGGGGGGGTACGAGCAGTACTTC. The V call is TRBV2, the J call TRBJ2-7; TRBD2 might be the D (7 bases). The V gene's germline CDR1 is SNHLY and CDR2 FYNNEI. V dropped 5 bases and J dropped 4 bases, with 15 bases sitting between them. The CDR3 consists of 14 residues. The full variable domain, in which reference TRBV2 and TRBJ2-7 provide the parts outside the CDR3, is EPEVTQTPSHQVTQMGQEVILRCVPISNHLYFYWYRQILGQKVEFLVSFYNNEISEKSEIFDDQFSVERPDGSNFTLKIRSTKLEDSAMYFCASSPREGGYEQYFGPGTRLTVT.

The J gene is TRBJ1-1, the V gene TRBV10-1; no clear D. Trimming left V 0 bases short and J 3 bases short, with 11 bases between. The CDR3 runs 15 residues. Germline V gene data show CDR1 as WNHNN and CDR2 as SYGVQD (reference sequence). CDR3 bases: TGCGCCAGCAGTGAGTCGGGCCTGGGAGACACTGAAGCTTTCTTT. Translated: CASSESGLGDTEAFF.

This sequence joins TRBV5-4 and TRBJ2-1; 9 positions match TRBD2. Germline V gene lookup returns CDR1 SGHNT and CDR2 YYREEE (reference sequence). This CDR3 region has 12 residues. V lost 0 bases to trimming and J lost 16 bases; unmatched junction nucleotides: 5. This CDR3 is CASSLEAGGSFF. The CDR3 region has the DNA TGTGCCAGCAGCTTGGAGGCGGGAGGGTCCTTCTTC.

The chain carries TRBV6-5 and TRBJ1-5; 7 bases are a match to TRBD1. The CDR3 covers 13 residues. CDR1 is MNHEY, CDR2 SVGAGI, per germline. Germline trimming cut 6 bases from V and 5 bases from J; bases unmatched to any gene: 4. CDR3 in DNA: TGTGCCAGCAGGCATGACAGGGATCAGCCCCAGCATTTT. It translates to CASRHDRDQPQHF.

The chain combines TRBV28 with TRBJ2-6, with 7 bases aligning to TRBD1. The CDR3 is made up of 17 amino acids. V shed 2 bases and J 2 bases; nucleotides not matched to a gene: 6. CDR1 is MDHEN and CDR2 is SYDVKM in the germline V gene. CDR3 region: CASSLPTGKAGANVLTF. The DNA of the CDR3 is TGTGCCAGCAGTTTACCGACAGGGAAGGCTGGGGCCAACGTCCTGACTTTC.

The CDR3: CASNRGQGYEKLFF. Written as DNA, the CDR3 is TGTGCCAGCAACCGGGGACAGGGTTATGAAAAACTGTTTTTT. The chain is built from TRBV18 and TRBJ1-4, with 9 positions matching TRBD1. Trimming removed 8 bases from V and 6 bases from J; junction bases left unmatched: 7. The CDR3 has 14 residues. CDR1 and CDR2 (germline): KGHSH, LQKENI.

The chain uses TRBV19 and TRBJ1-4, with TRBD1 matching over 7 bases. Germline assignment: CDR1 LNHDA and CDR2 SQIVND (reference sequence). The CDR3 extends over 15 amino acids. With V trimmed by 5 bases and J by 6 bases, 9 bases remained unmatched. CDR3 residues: CASSPGTAIDEKLFF. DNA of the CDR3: TGTGCCAGTAGTCCCGGGACAGCCATTGATGAAAAACTGTTTTTT.

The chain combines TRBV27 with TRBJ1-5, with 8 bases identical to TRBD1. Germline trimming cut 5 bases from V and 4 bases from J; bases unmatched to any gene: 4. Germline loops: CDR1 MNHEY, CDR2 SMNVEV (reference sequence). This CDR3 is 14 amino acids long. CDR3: CASSADRANQPQHF. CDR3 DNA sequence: TGTGCCAGCAGTGCGGACAGGGCGAATCAGCCCCAGCATTTT.

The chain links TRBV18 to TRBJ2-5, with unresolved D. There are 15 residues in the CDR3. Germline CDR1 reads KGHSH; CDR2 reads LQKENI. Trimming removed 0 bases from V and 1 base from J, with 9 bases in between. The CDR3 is CASSPPWGSQETQYF. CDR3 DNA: TGTGCCAGCTCACCACCGTGGGGATCCCAAGAGACCCAGTACTTC.

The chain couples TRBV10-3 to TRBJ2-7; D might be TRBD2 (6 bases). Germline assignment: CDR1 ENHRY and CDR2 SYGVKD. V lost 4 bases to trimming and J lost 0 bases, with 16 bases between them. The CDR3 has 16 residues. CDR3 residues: CAISVFPLGGSYEQYF. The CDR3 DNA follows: TGTGCCATCAGTGTATTTCCGTTGGGGGGCTCCTACGAGCAGTACTTC.